What follows describes a single T cell receptor (beta chain). The V gene lost 0 bases and the J gene lost 4 bases, with 15 bases spanning the gap. There are 16 residues in the CDR3. Germline lookup yields CDR1 MDHEN and CDR2 SYDVKM. The data were taken from a study of blood T cell repertoires in COVID-19. Study-level background: COVID-19 samples from acute and convalescent phases originated in the United States, Italy and Spain. PBMCs, B-cell-depleted T cells, or T cells were the source of the cDNA or gDNA that made up the material.

The authors' processing: Amplification from reference gene primers served as the basis for estimated nucleated cell counts. Using immunoSEQ multiplex PCR, the repertoire was profiled, and TCRdb retains in-frame clones only, with some absent. Clone size and V and J calls were adopted from that table, with D and trimming inferred from the DNA. The sample carries 95,000 to 150,000 clones, about 85% recorded once. The V call is TRBV28, the J call TRBJ2-5; D uncertain. The sequenced material came from peripheral blood. The sequence was collected from a man aged 55-75 years with acute or convalescent COVID-19. CDR3 amino acids: CASSLCEVQPGETQYF. The DNA for the CDR3 is TGTGCCAGCAGTTTATGTGAGGTCCAACCCGGAGAGACCCAGTACTTC.